The T cell receptor (beta chain) under discussion was sequenced for a study of blood T cell repertoires in COVID-19. Study at large: COVID-19 samples, acute and convalescent, were from the United States, Italy and Spain. T cells, B-cell-depleted T cells, or PBMCs provided the cDNA or gDNA that served as material.

The authors' processing: The authors estimated nucleated cell counts from reference gene primer amplification. TCRdb's table, derived via immunoSEQ multiplex PCR, lists solely in-frame clones and lacks some. Clone size and V and J calls were adopted from that table, with D and trimming inferred from the DNA. Here the sample spans just over 75,000 clones, less than 90% being singletons. The CDR3 length is 16 residues. The germline V gene has CDR1 LNHDA and CDR2 SQIVND (reference sequence). Trimming removed 4 bases from V and 3 bases from J, with 18 bases in between. The TCR was taken from a man aged 60 to 75 with active or convalescent COVID-19. The rearrangement uses TRBV19 and TRBJ1-2, with D unresolved. The sequenced sample was peripheral blood. DNA of the CDR3: TGTGCCAGTAGTAAAGGTAGGACCCCGGGAGACTATGGCTACACCTTC. It yields the protein CASSKGRTPGDYGYTF. The complete variable domain, with remaining parts taken from reference TRBV19 and TRBJ1-2, reads DGGITQSPKYLFRKEGQNVTLSCEQNLNHDAMYWYRQDPGQGLRLIYYSQIVNDFQKGDIAEGYSVSREKKESFPLTVTSAQKNPTAFYLCASSKGRTPGDYGYTFGSGTRLTVV.